These 23 T cell receptor beta chains were sequenced from one sample in a study of blood T cells in healthy people across ages. The second PCR ran about 6 to 11 cycles with a sample-barcoded 5' primer and J-beta primers. In TCRdb, the 5' RACE reads were re-called with MiXCR into one record per CDR3 protein. In the table there are about 840,000 distinct CDR3 sequences, 25% to 30% of which are singletons. The same sample was also used in a study of T cells of mothers and their children.

The sample comprised blood. Receptors originate from a woman in her 40s in good health.

The chain has TRBV5-1 and TRBJ2-1; TRBD2 matches at 10 bases. J gave up 5 bases and V 4 bases, and 6 bases lay outside the gene matches. Germline-derived CDR1 and CDR2 are SGHRS and YFSETQ. The CDR3 has 15 amino acids. CDR3 protein: CASSPGTSDHNEQFF. The CDR3 DNA sequence: TGCGCCAGCAGCCCCGGGACTAGCGACCACAATGAGCAGTTCTTC.

The chain is built from TRBV7-2 and TRBJ2-2; no clear D gene. V lost 3 bases and J lost 0, with 8 bases in between. CDR1 and CDR2 from the germline V gene are SGHTA and FQGNSA. This CDR3 comprises 15 residues. CDR3: CASSLDTANTGELFF. The CDR3 region has the DNA TGTGCCAGCAGCTTGGATACAGCGAACACCGGGGAGCTGTTTTTT. Using reference TRBV7-2 and TRBJ2-2 for the parts outside the CDR3, the full variable domain is GAGVSQSPSNKVTEKGKDVELRCDPISGHTALYWYRQSLGQGLEFLIYFQGNSAPDKSGLPSDRFSAERTGGSVSTLTIQRTQQEDSAVYLCASSLDTANTGELFFGEGSRLTVL.

In its sample, this clonotype was seen a few times. The chain is built from TRBV7-2 and TRBJ2-3; 9 nucleotides line up with TRBD2. The V segment lost 6 bases and the J segment 5 bases; nucleotides outside the gene matches: 9. Per the germline V gene, CDR1 is SGHTA and CDR2 is FQGNSA. This CDR3 contains 15 residues. The CDR3 region is CASSPSGVGLDTQYF. CDR3 bases: TGTGCCAGCAGTCCTAGCGGGGTCGGGTTAGATACGCAGTATTTT.

The chain combines TRBV7-3 with TRBJ2-1, with 9 positions matching TRBD1. This CDR3 has 17 amino acids. Germline V lookup: CDR1 SGHTA, CDR2 FQGTGA. After removal of 1 base from V and 3 bases from J, the junction contained 7 bases not matched to a gene. This CDR3 reads CASSLSGQGRIYNEQFF. The CDR3 DNA reads as TGTGCCAGCAGCTTAAGTGGACAGGGGCGCATCTACAATGAGCAGTTCTTC. The full variable domain, its missing parts supplied by reference TRBV7-3 and TRBJ2-1, is GAGVSQTPSNKVTEKGKYVELRCDPISGHTALYWYRQSLGQGPEFLIYFQGTGAADDSGLPNDRFFAVRPEGSVSTLKIQRTERGDSAVYLCASSLSGQGRIYNEQFFGPGTRLTVL.

The rearrangement uses TRBV27 and TRBJ2-5; TRBD1 matches 9 bases. The CDR3 loop spans 14 amino acids. Germline V gives CDR1 MNHEY, CDR2 SMNVEV (reference sequence). J lost 11 bases, V lost 5 bases, and 12 bases had no gene match. Written as DNA, the CDR3 is TGTGCCAGCAGTATCGGGACAGGGTACAATGAGCAGTACTTC. Translating gives CASSIGTGYNEQYF.

V gene TRBV7-9 combines with J gene TRBJ2-7; possible D gene TRBD2, 6 bases. V was cut by 7 bases and J by 2 bases, with 18 bases left in between. Looked up from germline, CDR1 is SEHNR and CDR2 is FQNEAQ (reference sequence). This CDR3 region has 15 residues. The CDR3 protein is CASILEGKGPYEQYF. The CDR3 DNA sequence: TGTGCCAGCATCCTGGAGGGAAAAGGGCCCTACGAGCAGTACTTC.

The V call is TRBV7-3, the J call TRBJ1-2; no clear D. The CDR3 is made up of 15 amino acids. The germline gives CDR1 SGHTA, CDR2 FQGTGA. V gave up 5 bases and J gave up 0 bases, with 13 bases separating them. CDR3 coding DNA: TGTGCCAGCAGCCCCTCCCCTACATCTAACTATGGCTACACCTTC. Its protein is CASSPSPTSNYGYTF.

This clonotype was seen a handful of times. V usage is TRBV7-2 and J usage is TRBJ2-1; D not certain. V lost 1 base and J 9 bases, leaving 19 bases between the germline ends. The length of the CDR3 is 16 residues. Germline V gene lookup returns CDR1 SGHTA and CDR2 FQGNSA. CDR3 amino acids: CASSLVNPGISGEQFF. The DNA for the CDR3 is TGTGCCAGCAGCTTAGTTAACCCAGGAATCTCAGGTGAGCAGTTCTTC.

Of note for this clonotype: At one end the junction does not follow the germline gene, possibly because of a read error. The chain combines TRBV4-1 with TRBJ2-7; 8 bases are shared with TRBD1. The CDR3 runs to 14 residues. Germline CDR1 reads MGHRA; CDR2 reads YSYEKL. The CDR3 nucleotides read TGCGCCAACAGCTCTGGGACAGGTCTATACGAGCAGTACTTC. It is translated as CANSSGTGLYEQYF.

This rearrangement joins TRBV12-3 or TRBV12-4 to TRBJ2-7; weak D call: TRBD1 (5 bases). This CDR3 has 17 residues. Trimming left V 6 bases short and J 3 bases short, with 24 bases between. This CDR3 is CASRHLLPGRANYEQYF. The CDR3 nucleotides read TGTGCCAGCAGACACCTCCTGCCTGGCAGGGCAAACTACGAGCAGTACTTC.

The chain combines TRBV5-1 with TRBJ2-4; possible D gene TRBD2, 8 bases. The V and J ends lost 7 bases and 2 bases respectively, with 19 bases between them. The CDR3 length is 16 residues. Germline CDR1 is SGHRS and CDR2 is YFSETQ. The CDR3 DNA follows: TGCGCCAGCCGGTCGGGAGGGGGCGCGACCAAAAACATTCAGTACTTC. Residues: CASRSGGGATKNIQYF.

Comments on this clonotype: Since a much larger clone is just one base distant, this may be a read error. V is TRBV7-2 and J is TRBJ2-1; tentatively, D is TRBD2 (6 bases). The CDR3 totals 15 residues. Germline CDR1 SGHTA, CDR2 FQGNSA. With 2 bases removed from V and 13 bases from J, the gap between germline ends came to 21 bases. Here the CDR3 DNA reads TGTGCCAGCAGCTTAACTAGCTGGTCTTCGGAGACCCAGTTCTTC. It translates to CASSLTSWSSETQFF.

This clonotype was recorded many times. V is TRBV12-3 or TRBV12-4 and J is TRBJ2-3; 11 bases fit TRBD2. The trim removed 3 bases at V and 3 bases at J, leaving 14 bases unmatched. This CDR3 is 19 amino acids long. The CDR3 DNA reads as TGTGCCAGCAGTTTTCCGGAACTAGCGGGGGAGAGGAAGACAGATACGCAGTATTTT. Protein: CASSFPELAGERKTDTQYF.

This clonotype has only a few counts. The rearrangement joins TRBV11-1 to TRBJ1-2; no firm D call. Trimming took 1 base from V and 8 from J, leaving 14 bases between them. The CDR3 has 14 amino acids. Germline V gene lookup returns CDR1 SGHAT and CDR2 FQDESV (reference sequence). CDR3 coding DNA: TGTGCCAGCAGCTTAGGTCCGGGAGAGTTCGGCTACACCTTC. Its protein is CASSLGPGEFGYTF.

This clonotype was counted many times. The J gene is TRBJ2-3, the V gene TRBV7-2; D may be TRBD2 (6 bases). V shed 3 bases and J shed 5 bases, with 12 bases lying between them. This CDR3 is 14 amino acids long. Per the germline V gene, CDR1 is SGHTA and CDR2 is FQGNSA. CDR3 region: CASSLQGGVDTQYF. The CDR3 DNA follows: TGTGCCAGCAGCTTGCAGGGAGGAGTAGATACGCAGTATTTT.

As regards this clonotype: A much larger clonotype is one base distant, so this may be a read error. The chain uses TRBV7-2 and TRBJ1-2; D unresolved. The V gene's germline CDR1 is SGHTA and CDR2 FQGNSA. The CDR3 covers 12 residues. The CDR3 sequence: CASSWLSYDYTF. The CDR3 DNA reads as TGTGCCAGCAGCTGGCTATCATATGACTACACCTTC.

This chain uses TRBV4-1 with TRBJ1-3; TRBD1 is a possible D gene (5 bases). Trimming stripped 5 bases from V and 0 bases from J, with 11 bases between. Germline lookup yields CDR1 MGHRA and CDR2 YSYEKL. The CDR3 has 15 amino acids. CDR3 DNA: TGCGCCAGCAGCTTAGGACACAGCTCTGGAAACACCATATATTTT. It yields the protein CASSLGHSSGNTIYF.

This chain uses TRBV20-1 with TRBJ2-5; tentatively, D is TRBD1 (6 bases). V was pared by 6 bases and J by 5 bases, with 13 bases between. The CDR3 loop spans 12 amino acids. Germline CDR1 is DFQATT and CDR2 is SNEGSKA (reference sequence). The DNA of the CDR3 is TGCAGTGCAACAAGGGGGTGGGAGACCCAGTACTTC. Amino acid sequence: CSATRGWETQYF.

In this sample, this clonotype turned up many times. The rearrangement uses TRBV3-1 and TRBJ2-7; 8 bases map to TRBD2. V lost 0 bases, J lost 3 bases, and 7 bases stayed unmatched. The CDR3 length is 16 residues. Germline CDR1 and CDR2: LGHDT and YNNKEL (reference sequence). The CDR3: CASSQDTAGGVYEQYF. Here the CDR3 DNA reads TGTGCCAGCAGCCAAGACACGGCGGGGGGAGTCTACGAGCAGTACTTC.

The chain couples TRBV6-2 or TRBV6-3 to TRBJ2-1, with D maybe TRBD2 (5 bases). The CDR3 contains 15 residues. Germline values: CDR1 MNHEY, CDR2 SVGEGT. V gave up 2 bases and J gave up 8 bases, with 16 bases separating them. This CDR3 is CASSYAGDWVHEQFF. In DNA form, the CDR3 reads TGTGCCAGCAGTTACGCCGGGGATTGGGTCCATGAGCAGTTCTTC.

As concerns this clonotype: At one end, the junction sequence differs from germline, possibly due to a read error. The chain carries TRBV27 and TRBJ2-1, with D maybe TRBD1 (7 bases). This CDR3 region has 18 residues. The germline gives CDR1 MNHEY, CDR2 SMNVEV (reference sequence). CDR3 nucleotide sequence: TGTGCCGGCAGTTTATCCGGAGGAGGGGGCCTTACTTACAATGAGCAGTTCTTC. Translating it yields CAGSLSGGGGLTYNEQFF.

The chain employs TRBV6-6 and TRBJ1-1; D is ambiguous. The CDR3 totals 13 residues. The germline V and J ends were trimmed by 7 bases and 2 bases, with 11 bases remaining between them. From germline, CDR1 is MNHNY and CDR2 SVGAGI (reference sequence). CDR3 amino acids: CASTSRANTEAFF. The DNA of the CDR3 is TGTGCCAGCACCAGCCGGGCAAACACTGAAGCTTTCTTT.

The genes are TRBV6-1 and TRBJ2-3; no clear D. V was cut by 7 bases and J by 0 bases, with 14 bases left in between. The CDR3 consists of 15 residues. Per germline, CDR1 MNHNS and CDR2 SASEGT. The CDR3 DNA follows: TGTGCCAGCAAAAACATTCTGGTTAGCACAGATACGCAGTATTTT. Its translation is CASKNILVSTDTQYF.